The 7 T cell receptor beta chains given below trace back to one sample, sequenced in a study of blood T cell repertoires in COVID-19. Profiling relied on immunoSEQ multiplex PCR, and the TCRdb table lists in-frame clones only, not all of them. The sample lists 70,000 to 80,000 clones, approximately 80% occurring once. The source material was peripheral blood. The receptors derive from a human donor in a cohort sampled during active COVID-19.

The rearrangement joins TRBV5-5 to TRBJ2-5; the match to TRBD2 covers 12 bases. With 0 bases clipped from V and 0 bases from J, the junction kept 3 bases outside the gene matches. In germline, CDR1 is SGHKS, CDR2 YYEKEE (reference sequence). CDR3 length: 17 residues. As DNA, the CDR3 is TGTGCCAGCAGCTTGGGGCTAGCGGGGGGGAACCAAGAGACCCAGTACTTC. It codes for CASSLGLAGGNQETQYF.

This sequence joins TRBV2 and TRBJ2-1, with 16 positions matching TRBD2. The germline gives CDR1 SNHLY, CDR2 FYNNEI. This CDR3 has 18 amino acids. The J segment lost 4 bases and the V segment lost 4 bases, leaving 7 bases of the junction unmatched. Here the CDR3 reads CASSGDPGLAGGYNEQFF. CDR3 sequence (DNA): TGTGCCAGCAGTGGCGACCCGGGACTAGCGGGAGGGTACAATGAGCAGTTCTTC.

The V gene is TRBV9, the J gene TRBJ1-4; D perhaps matches TRBD1 (5 bases). Trimming left V 3 bases short and J 10 bases short, with 13 bases between. The germline V gene has CDR1 SGDLS and CDR2 YYNGEE. The CDR3 covers 13 residues. This CDR3 is CASSADSDSKLFF. The CDR3 region has the DNA TGTGCCAGCAGCGCTGACAGTGATTCAAAACTGTTTTTT.

The V gene is TRBV5-4, the J gene TRBJ1-2; D is perhaps TRBD1 (5 bases). V was pared by 2 bases and J by 6 bases, with 11 bases between. The germline V gene has CDR1 SGHNT and CDR2 YYREEE (reference sequence). This CDR3 is 13 amino acids long. The CDR3 loop reads CASSFQGVDGYTF. CDR3 DNA sequence: TGTGCCAGCAGCTTTCAGGGTGTGGATGGCTACACCTTC.

The chain couples TRBV10-3 to TRBJ1-2; TRBD1 might be the D (5 bases). Trimming pared 3 bases from V and 4 bases from J, leaving 15 bases between. The CDR3 sequence is 15 residues long. Germline CDR1 reads ENHRY; CDR2 reads SYGVKD. The CDR3: CAISDLKGPLYGYTF. In DNA, the CDR3 is TGTGCCATCAGTGATTTGAAGGGGCCCCTCTATGGCTACACCTTC.

V gene TRBV5-5 combines with J gene TRBJ1-2, with 10 bases lining up with TRBD1. CDR1 SGHKS and CDR2 YYEKEE come from the germline V gene (reference sequence). The CDR3 runs 14 residues. After removal of 2 bases from V and 5 bases from J, the junction contained 3 bases not matched to a gene. CDR3 DNA sequence: TGTGCCAGCAGCTTACCGGGACAGGGGTATGGCTACACCTTC. It yields the protein CASSLPGQGYGYTF.

This clone came up a few times. The chain is built from TRBV6-5 and TRBJ2-2; 10 positions agree with TRBD1. Germline V gene sequence: CDR1 MNHEY, CDR2 SVGAGI. The CDR3 loop spans 16 amino acids. J was trimmed by 1 base and V by 2 bases; bases with no gene match: 1. CDR3 residues: CASSYGQGGNTGELFF. CDR3 coding DNA: TGTGCCAGCAGTTACGGACAGGGGGGGAACACCGGGGAGCTGTTTTTT.